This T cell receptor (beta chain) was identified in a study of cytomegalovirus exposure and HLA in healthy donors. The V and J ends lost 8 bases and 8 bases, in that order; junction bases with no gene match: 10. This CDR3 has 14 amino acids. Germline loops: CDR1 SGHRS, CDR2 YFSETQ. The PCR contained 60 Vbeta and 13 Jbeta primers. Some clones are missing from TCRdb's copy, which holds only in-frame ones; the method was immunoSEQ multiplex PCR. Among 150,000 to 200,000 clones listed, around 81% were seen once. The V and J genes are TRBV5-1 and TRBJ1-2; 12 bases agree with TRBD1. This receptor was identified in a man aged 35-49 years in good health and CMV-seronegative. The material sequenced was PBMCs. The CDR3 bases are TGCGCCAGTAAACCGGGACAGGGGGCGGGCGGCTACACCTTC. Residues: CASKPGQGAGGYTF. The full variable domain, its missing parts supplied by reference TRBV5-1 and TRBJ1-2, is KAGVTQTPRYLIKTRGQQVTLSCSPISGHRSVSWYQQTPGQGLQFLFEYFSETQRNKGNFPGRFSGRQFSNSRSEMNVSTLELGDSALYLCASKPGQGAGGYTFGSGTRLTVV.